Below, one TCR beta chain is given with its context. The record originates from a study of shared clonotypes between healthy human individuals. About 200 ng DNA, tens of thousands of T cell genomes, went into each sorted-subset replicate PCR. The table came from immunoSEQ multiplex PCR; TCRdb's copy has only in-frame clones and leaves some out. The sample shows about 1 million clones, roughly 80% of them seen only once. The length of the CDR3 is 14 residues. Germline assignment: CDR1 MNHEY and CDR2 SMNVEV (reference sequence). V gave up 6 bases and J gave up 4 bases, with 14 bases separating them. This TCR came from a man between 18 and 35 years old in good health. The chain employs TRBV27 and TRBJ2-3; tentatively, D is TRBD2 (5 bases). The sample taken for sequencing was memory CD4+ T cells sorted from blood. This sample's subset: CD45RA-negative fraction. The CDR3 DNA is TGTGCCAGCAGCCTAGGAGGTGGAGCAGATACGCAGTATTTT. Translation gives CASSLGGGADTQYF.